This T cell receptor beta chain emerged from a study of blood T cell repertoires in COVID-19. Overall study context: Spain, Italy and the United States supplied samples that represented acute and convalescent COVID-19. In each case, the material was cDNA or gDNA derived from T cells, B-cell-depleted T cells, or PBMCs.

Authors' data handling: Counts of nucleated cells, estimated from reference gene primer amplification, were obtained. The table came from immunoSEQ multiplex PCR; TCRdb's copy has only in-frame clones and leaves some out. V and J calls and clone size are given by that table; D and trimming were obtained from the DNA. This sample has about 260,000 clones; roughly 86% occur once, and the top ten carry around 3.6%. The germline V gene encodes CDR1 GTSNPN and CDR2 SVGIG (reference sequence). This CDR3 has 14 residues. The ends lost 2 bases at V and 4 bases at J; junction bases unmatched: 2. The sequence derives from a young man with active or convalescent COVID-19. This sequence joins TRBV30 and TRBJ1-5, with 10 bases that match TRBD1. The sample comprised peripheral blood. The CDR3: CAWSTGQGNQPQHF. As DNA, the CDR3 is TGTGCCTGGAGTACGGGACAGGGGAATCAGCCCCAGCATTTT. The full variable domain, with the rest looked up from reference TRBV30 and TRBJ1-5, is SQTIHQWPATLVQPVGSPLSLECTVEGTSNPNLYWYRQAAGRGLQLLFYSVGIGQISSEVPQNLSASRPQDRQFILSSKKLLLSDSGFYLCAWSTGQGNQPQHFGDGTRLSIL.